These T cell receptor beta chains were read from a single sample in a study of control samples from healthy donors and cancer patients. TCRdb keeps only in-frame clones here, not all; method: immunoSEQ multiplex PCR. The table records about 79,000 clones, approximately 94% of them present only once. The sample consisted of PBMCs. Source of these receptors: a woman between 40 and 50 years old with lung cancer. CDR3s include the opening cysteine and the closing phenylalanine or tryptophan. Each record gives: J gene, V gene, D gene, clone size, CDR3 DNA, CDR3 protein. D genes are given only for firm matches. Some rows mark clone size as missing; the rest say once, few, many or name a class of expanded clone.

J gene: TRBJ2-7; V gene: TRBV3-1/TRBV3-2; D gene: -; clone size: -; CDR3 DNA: TGTGCCAGCAGCCGGTTGTATTCCACGCAGGGTAACGAGCAGTACTTC; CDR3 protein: CASSRLYSTQGNEQYF
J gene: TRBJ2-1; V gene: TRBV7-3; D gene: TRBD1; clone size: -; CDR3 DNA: TGTGCCAGCAGCCCAGGGACAGGGGGACTGAATGAGCAGTTCTTC; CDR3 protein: CASSPGTGGLNEQFF
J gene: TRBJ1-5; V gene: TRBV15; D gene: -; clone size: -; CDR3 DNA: TGTGCCACCAGCAGTATTGAGGGCGGGCAGCCCCAGCATTTT; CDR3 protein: CATSSIEGGQPQHF
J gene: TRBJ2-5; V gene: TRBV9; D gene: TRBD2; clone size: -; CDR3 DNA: TGTGCCAGCAATAGCGGGGCTAAGGGGTCTGCCCAGTACTTC; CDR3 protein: CASNSGAKGSAQYF
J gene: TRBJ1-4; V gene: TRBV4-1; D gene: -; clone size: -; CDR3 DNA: TGCGCCAGCAGCCAAGATGGCGGGGTCGCAACTAATGAAAAACTGTTTTTT; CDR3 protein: CASSQDGGVATNEKLFF
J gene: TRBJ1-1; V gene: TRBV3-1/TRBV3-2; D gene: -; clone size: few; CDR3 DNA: TGTGCCAGCAGCCAGACGGTGAACACTGAAGCTTTCTTT; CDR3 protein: CASSQTVNTEAFF
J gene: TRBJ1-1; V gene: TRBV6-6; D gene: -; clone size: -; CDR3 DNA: TGTGCCAGCAGTCCCCCGGGGGGGAACACTGAAGCTTTCTTT; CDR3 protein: CASSPPGGNTEAFF
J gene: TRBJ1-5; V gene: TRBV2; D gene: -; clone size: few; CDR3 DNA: TGTGCCAGCAGTGAAGCTGGCGTAGGTGACAATCAGCCCCAGCATTTT; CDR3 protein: CASSEAGVGDNQPQHF
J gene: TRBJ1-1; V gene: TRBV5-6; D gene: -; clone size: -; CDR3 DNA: TGTGCCAGCAGCCTGGGTCGGGGGGATATGAACACTGAAGCTTTCTTT; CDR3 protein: CASSLGRGDMNTEAFF
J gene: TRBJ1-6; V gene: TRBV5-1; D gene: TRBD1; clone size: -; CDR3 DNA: TGCGCCAGCAGTTCACCCTCCACAGGGGGGGGGTCACCCCTCCACTTT; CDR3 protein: CASSSPSTGGGSPLHF
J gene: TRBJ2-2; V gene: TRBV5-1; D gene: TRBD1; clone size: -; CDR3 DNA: TGCGCCAGCAGCGTCGGACAGGGCGGGACCGGGGAGCTGTTTTTT; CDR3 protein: CASSVGQGGTGELFF
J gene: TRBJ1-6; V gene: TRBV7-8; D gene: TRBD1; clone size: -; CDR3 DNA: TGTGCCAGCAGCGCCGGGACAGGGAACCATAATTCACCCCTCCACTTT; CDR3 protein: CASSAGTGNHNSPLHF
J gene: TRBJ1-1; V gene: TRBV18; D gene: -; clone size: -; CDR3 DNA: TGTGCCAGCTCTCCAAGTATCTCTGAAGCTTTCTTT; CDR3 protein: CASSPSISEAFF
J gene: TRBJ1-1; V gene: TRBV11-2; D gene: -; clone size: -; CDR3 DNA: TGTGCCAGCAGCCTCAAGTGGACTGAAGCTTTCTTT; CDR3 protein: CASSLKWTEAFF
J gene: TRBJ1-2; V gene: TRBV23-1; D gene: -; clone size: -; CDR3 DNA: TGCGCCAGCAGTCACGGGGGGCGCGTCGAGGACTGCTACACCTTC; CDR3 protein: CASSHGGRVEDCYTF
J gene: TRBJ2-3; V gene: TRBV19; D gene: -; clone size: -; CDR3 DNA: TGTGCCAGTAGTTCCCCCAGGGGTAGCACAGATACGCAGTATTTT; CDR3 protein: CASSSPRGSTDTQYF
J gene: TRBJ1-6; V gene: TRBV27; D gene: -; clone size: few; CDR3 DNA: TGTGCCAGCAGTTTATCAGGGGCGAGAATCTATAATTCACCCCTCCACTTT; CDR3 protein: CASSLSGARIYNSPLHF
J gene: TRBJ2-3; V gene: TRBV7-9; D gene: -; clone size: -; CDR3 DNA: TGTGCCAGCAGCTTAGAAACAGGACACACAGATACGCAGTATTTT; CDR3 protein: CASSLETGHTDTQYF
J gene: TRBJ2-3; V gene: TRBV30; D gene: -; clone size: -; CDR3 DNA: TGTGCCTGGGCGCCGGGCGCAGATACGCAGTATTTT; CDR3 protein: CAWAPGADTQYF
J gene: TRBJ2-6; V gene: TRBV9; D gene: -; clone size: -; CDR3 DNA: TGTGCCAGCAGCCTGAGGGGGTCTGGGGCCAACGTCCTGACTTTC; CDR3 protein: CASSLRGSGANVLTF
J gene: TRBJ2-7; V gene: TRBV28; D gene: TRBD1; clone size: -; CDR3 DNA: TGTGCCAGCAGTTGGACAGGGCGCTACGAGCAGTACTTC; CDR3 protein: CASSWTGRYEQYF
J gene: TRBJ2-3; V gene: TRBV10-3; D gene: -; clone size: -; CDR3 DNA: TGTGCCATCAGTGGTCAGCATCTTAGCACAGATACGCAGTATTTT; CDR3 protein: CAISGQHLSTDTQYF
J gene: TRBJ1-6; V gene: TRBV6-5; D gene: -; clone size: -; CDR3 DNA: TGTGCCAGCAGTATCTTTTATTCACCCCTCCACTTT; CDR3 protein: CASSIFYSPLHF
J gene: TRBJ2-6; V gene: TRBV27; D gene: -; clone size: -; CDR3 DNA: TGTGCCAGCAGCCCTAATGGGGCCAACGTCCTGACTTTC; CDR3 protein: CASSPNGANVLTF
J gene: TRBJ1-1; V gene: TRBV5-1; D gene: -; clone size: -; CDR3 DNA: TGCGCCAGCAGCTTTAATCGGGGGACTGCAAGGAACACTGAAGCTTTCTTT; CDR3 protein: CASSFNRGTARNTEAFF
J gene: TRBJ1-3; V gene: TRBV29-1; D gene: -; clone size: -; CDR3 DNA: TGCAGCGTGGTCCTCACTGGAAACACCATATATTTT; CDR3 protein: CSVVLTGNTIYF
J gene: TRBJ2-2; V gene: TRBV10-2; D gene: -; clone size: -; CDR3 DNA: TGCGCCAGCGGGACAACGAACACCGGGGAGCTGTTTTTT; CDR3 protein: CASGTTNTGELFF
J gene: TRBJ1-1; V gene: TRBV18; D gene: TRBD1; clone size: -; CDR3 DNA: TGTGCCAGCTCTCGACAGGGGGAAGCTTTCTTT; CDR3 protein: CASSRQGEAFF
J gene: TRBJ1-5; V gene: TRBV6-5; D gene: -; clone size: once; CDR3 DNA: TGTGCCAGCAGCAGGGTATACGGCAATCAGCCCCAGCATTTT; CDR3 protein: CASSRVYGNQPQHF
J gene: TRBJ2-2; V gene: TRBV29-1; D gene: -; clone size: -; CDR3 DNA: TGCAGCGTTGACTTACAGGGTAACACCGGGGAGCTGTTTTTT; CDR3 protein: CSVDLQGNTGELFF
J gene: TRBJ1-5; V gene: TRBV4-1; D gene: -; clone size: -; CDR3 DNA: TGCGCCAGCAGCCAAGACAGGGATCAGCCCCAGCATTTT; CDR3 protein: CASSQDRDQPQHF